The rows below give T cell receptor beta chains drawn from one sample of a study of cytomegalovirus exposure and HLA in healthy donors. TCRdb keeps only in-frame clones here, not all; method: immunoSEQ multiplex PCR. The profile shows some 54,000 clones, around 84% of them singletons. The source material was PBMCs. Receptor source: a male donor in good health and CMV-seronegative. Each CDR3 is given with its conserved first and last residue. A D gene is named only where the DNA matches it firmly. A clone size is listed for some rows: how often the clone was seen (once, few, many), or a class if it is expanded.

d_gene	v_gene	abundance	j_gene	CDR3nt	CDR3aa
.	TRBV19	.	TRBJ2-2	TGTGCCAGTATGAACAGGGCGGACACCGGGGAGCTGTTTTTT	CASMNRADTGELFF
TRBD1	TRBV7-3	.	TRBJ2-3	TGTGCCAGCAGCTTACGGGACAGGAGTAACACAGATACGCAGTATTTT	CASSLRDRSNTDTQYF
TRBD1	TRBV9	.	TRBJ2-7	TGTGCCAGCAGCGAAAGGGGGCATAACAGCGACGAGCAGTACTTC	CASSERGHNSDEQYF
TRBD2	TRBV11-3	few	TRBJ2-5	TGTGCCAGCAGCCCGGGACTAGCTTCAAAGACCCAGTACTTC	CASSPGLASKTQYF
TRBD1	TRBV18	once	TRBJ1-5	TGTGCCAGCTCACCCTCCGGACAGGGGACGCAGCCCCAGCATTTT	CASSPSGQGTQPQHF
TRBD1	TRBV5-1	.	TRBJ1-4	TGCGCCAGCAGCAGTACAGGGGGCCAGGATGAAAAACTGTTTTTT	CASSSTGGQDEKLFF
TRBD1	TRBV5-1	.	TRBJ2-7	TGCGCCAGCAGCTTGGCGGCAGGGGGCAACGAGCAGTACTTC	CASSLAAGGNEQYF
TRBD2	TRBV13	once	TRBJ2-7	TGTGCCAGCAGCTTACTAGCGGGGGGATCCGAGCAGTACTTC	CASSLLAGGSEQYF
.	TRBV29-1	.	TRBJ2-3	TGCAGCGTTGAACCTCGACAGATCACAGATACGCAGTATTTT	CSVEPRQITDTQYF
TRBD2	TRBV30	.	TRBJ2-5	TGTGCCTGGAAGCCTAGCGGGGGGGCAGAGACCCAGTACTTC	CAWKPSGGAETQYF
.	TRBV6-6	.	TRBJ2-5	TGTGCCAGCAACCCCAGGGGTCCCCAAGAGACCCAGTACTTC	CASNPRGPQETQYF
TRBD1	TRBV5-6	.	TRBJ2-7	TGTGCCAGCAGCTTGGATTACAGGGGGCTCGAGCAGTACTTC	CASSLDYRGLEQYF
TRBD1	TRBV11-3	.	TRBJ2-7	TGTGCCAGCAGCCGATGGACAGGGGACGAGCAGTACTTC	CASSRWTGDEQYF
TRBD2	TRBV7-7	.	TRBJ2-1	TGTGCTAGCAGCCCTACCGGACTAGCGAATGAGCAGTTCTTC	CASSPTGLANEQFF
.	TRBV7-9	.	TRBJ1-1	TGTGCCAGCAGCCGTGCGGAGACGAACACTGAAGCTTTCTTT	CASSRAETNTEAFF
.	TRBV7-9	.	TRBJ1-4	TGTTCCAGCAGCTTAGCGGCAGGGCCGGAAGAAAAACTGTTTTTT	CSSSLAAGPEEKLFF
.	TRBV6-1	.	TRBJ1-1	TGTGCCAGCAACCAAATTCTAGACAGGAACACTGAAGCTTTCTTT	CASNQILDRNTEAFF
.	TRBV30	.	TRBJ2-3	TGTGCCTGGGGCCGTGGGGCGGCAGATACGCAGTATTTT	CAWGRGAADTQYF
.	TRBV6-1	.	TRBJ1-5	TGTGCCAGCAGTGAAGCCCCGGCAGGCTTTGAGCCCCAGCATTTT	CASSEAPAGFEPQHF
.	TRBV25-1	.	TRBJ1-4	TGTGCCAGCAGTCTGGGGGGAAAACTGTTTTTT	CASSLGGKLFF
TRBD1	TRBV19	once	TRBJ2-7	TGTGCCAGTAGAGATCCCCGGGCAGGGGGCCACGAGCAGTACTTC	CASRDPRAGGHEQYF
.	TRBV6-1	.	TRBJ1-4	TGTGCCAGCAGTGCGGAAGACTGGGAAAAACTGTTTTTT	CASSAEDWEKLFF